This T cell receptor beta chain was identified during a study of breast tumors, draining lymph nodes, adjacent tissues. V lost 5 bases to trimming and J lost 5 bases; unmatched junction nucleotides: 5. Germline lookup yields CDR1 MRHNA and CDR2 SNTAGT. The CDR3 length is 16 residues. TCRdb itself ran the multiplex PCR reads through MiXCR, one entry per CDR3 protein. The sample records approximately 60,000 distinct CDR3 sequences, 57% being singletons. Study findings and constraints: Luminal-like breast cancer showed significantly greater tumor-nontumor repertoire similarity than basal-like breast cancer did. Most tumor T cells seemingly derive from lymph node, then expand in tumor. The lymph node origin of tumor T cells was framed as consistent with a hypothesis, not demonstrated. Tumors had less TCR diversity than lymph nodes, more than nontumor tissue.

Many counts were recorded for this clonotype. Its specificity is unknown. The rearrangement joins TRBV6-4 to TRBJ2-1; 14 bases line up with TRBD2. The sample comprised breast tumor tissue. The receptor was isolated from a female donor with breast cancer. Some clones in this sample may be carry-over from other donors' samples. CDR3 sequence: CASSPTSGRGNNEQFF. The DNA for the CDR3 is TGTGCCAGCAGTCCGACTAGCGGGAGGGGGAACAATGAGCAGTTCTTC.